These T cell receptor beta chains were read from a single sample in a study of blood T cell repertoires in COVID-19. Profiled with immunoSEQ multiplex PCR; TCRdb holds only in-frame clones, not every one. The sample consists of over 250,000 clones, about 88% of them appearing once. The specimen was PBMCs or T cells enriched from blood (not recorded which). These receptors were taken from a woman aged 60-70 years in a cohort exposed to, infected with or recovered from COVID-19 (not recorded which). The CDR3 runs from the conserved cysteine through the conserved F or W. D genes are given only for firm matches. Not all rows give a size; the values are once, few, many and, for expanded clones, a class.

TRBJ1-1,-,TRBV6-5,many,CASRIKGGMNTEAFF,TGTGCCAGCAGGATAAAAGGGGGTATGAACACTGAAGCTTTCTTT
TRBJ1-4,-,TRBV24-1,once,CATRDPHLQAPGEKLFF,TGTGCCACCAGGGATCCCCACCTACAGGCTCCCGGAGAAAAACTGTTTTTT
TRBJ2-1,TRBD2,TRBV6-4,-,CASSDHPGTSLINEQFF,TGTGCCAGCAGTGACCACCCCGGGACTAGCCTTATCAATGAGCAGTTCTTC
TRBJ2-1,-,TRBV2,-,CASSVLAGDYNEQFF,TGTGCCAGCAGCGTGCTAGCAGGAGACTACAATGAGCAGTTCTTC
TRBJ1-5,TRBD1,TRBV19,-,CASRVGTGGLIGQPQHF,TGTGCCAGTAGAGTCGGGACAGGGGGTCTCATAGGTCAGCCCCAGCATTTT
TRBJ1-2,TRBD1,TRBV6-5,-,CASSQLSTTGDISF,TGTGCCAGCAGTCAACTCTCGACGACAGGGGATATATCCTTC
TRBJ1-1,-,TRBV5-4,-,CASSLEGLNTEAFF,TGTGCCAGCAGCTTGGAGGGGTTGAACACTGAAGCTTTCTTT
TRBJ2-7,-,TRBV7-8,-,CASTPRRTRSSYEQYF,TGTGCCAGCACCCCCCGAAGGACTCGTAGCTCCTACGAGCAGTACTTC
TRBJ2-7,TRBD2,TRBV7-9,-,CASSWGLAGDYEQYF,TGTGCCAGCAGCTGGGGACTAGCGGGAGACTACGAGCAGTACTTC
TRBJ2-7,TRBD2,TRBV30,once,CAWNRPGLAGGAPYEQYF,TGTGCCTGGAATCGCCCGGGACTAGCGGGGGGCGCCCCCTACGAGCAGTACTTC
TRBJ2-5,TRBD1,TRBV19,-,CASSIGRQGAWETQYF,TGTGCCAGTAGTATTGGCCGACAGGGGGCCTGGGAGACCCAGTACTTC
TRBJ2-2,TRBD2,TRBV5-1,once,CASSSRRSGGRTGELFF,TGCGCCAGCAGCTCGAGGAGGAGCGGGGGGAGGACCGGGGAGCTGTTTTTT
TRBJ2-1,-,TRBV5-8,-,CASSFRGEENEQFF,TGTGCCAGCAGCTTCAGGGGGGAAGAGAATGAGCAGTTCTTC
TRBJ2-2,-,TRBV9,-,CASSVSAGNTGELFF,TGTGCCAGCAGCGTAAGCGCGGGGAACACCGGGGAGCTGTTTTTT
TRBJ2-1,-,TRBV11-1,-,CASSLAYTSSSYNEQFF,TGTGCCAGCAGCTTAGCTTATACTAGCAGCTCCTACAATGAGCAGTTCTTC